The entry that follows covers one TCR beta chain sequence. Its target antigen remains unknown. No base quality values were provided; no much bigger clone lies one nucleotide off. The library was obtained by 5' RACE. Sequencing took place on an Illumina HiSeq 2500. The second PCR ran for roughly 6 to 11 cycles and used a J-beta primer mix along with a sample-barcoded 5' primer. Each TCR beta cDNA molecule received a unique molecular identifier from a template-switch 5' adaptor carrying 12 random nucleotides. Each sample yielded at least 3 million CDR3-containing paired-end reads. First-strand cDNA was synthesized from all RNA with the Mint cDNA synthesis kit, primed by a TRBC-specific oligonucleotide. All cDNA was treated with uracil-DNA glycosylase and then went through a first 18-cycle PCR with the universal primers M1SS and BC2_uni_R. The original methods were these. For normalization, 1 million high-quality reads, each with a distinct molecular identifier, were randomly selected from each sample. Instead of being binned into consensus sequences, reads with shared molecular identifiers were discarded. MiTCR, set to a Q25 quality threshold and the strictest error-elimination algorithm, was used for CDR3 identification, clonotype clustering and error correction. A nonparametric unseen species model using Euler transformation provided a lower-bound estimate of total TCR beta diversity. In TCRdb, the public reads were trimmed at Q25 with fastp and aligned with MiXCR, with productive beta chains retained. Each record represents a unique CDR3 protein, reported with the most common genes and DNA among its rows. V and J calls and clone size were set by TCRdb, not the authors. The sample table holds about 1,400,000 distinct CDR3 sequences, of which approximately 59% were seen once. The top ten clones comprise roughly 7% of the sample.

This sample was taken from a study of blood T cells in healthy people across ages (dated by TCRdb to 2015 to 2017). Some background on the complete study: Template switching captured roughly one uniquely barcoded TCR beta cDNA molecule per two T cells in model experiments. Donors were grouped into four age groups: young (average 16 years), middle-aged (around 39), aged (62) and long-lived (just over 80). To avoid experimental bias, donors of different ages were distributed randomly across sequencing lanes. For two donors (one aged 18 to 29 and one aged 80 or older), the study analyzed two additional independent replicas of 1 million unique cDNA reads from the same blood draw. The study measured age-related changes in TCR beta repertoire diversity using deep sequencing normalized with unique cDNA molecular identifiers. Results the study describes overall, beyond this receptor: As age increased, observed TCR beta diversity per million T cells dropped in a roughly linear way, and a significant reduction was already evident by age about 40. Since profiling was done on bulk unsorted PBMCs, naive and antigen-experienced compartments could not be conclusively compared. Estimates of total diversity based on one million sequenced T cells were regarded as lower bounds and as underestimates. The percentage of naive T cells measured by flow cytometry correlated strongly with observed TCR beta diversity. Donor CMV infection status was unknown, potentially confounding age-related changes in expanded clonotypes. Compared with the aged group, the long-lived group had more naive CD4+ T cells, fewer expanded clones and increased TCR diversity, a pattern suggesting age selection.

From the cysteine up to the phenylalanine, the CDR3 has a length of 13 residues. CDR3 DNA only is kept here, 39 bases in frame from base 1. Via the germline V gene (reference sequence), CDR1 is DFQATT and CDR2 SNEGSKA. V is clipped by 6 bases and J by 2 bases, and the sequence between their germline boundaries is 14 bases long. Systemically healthy Caucasian individuals from Russia, approximately 39 in total and aged about 6 to 100 years, were included as donors. Ten milliliters of peripheral blood were drawn from each donor into EDTA-treated Vacutainer tubes. PBMCs were isolated by Ficoll-Paque density-gradient centrifugation, with at least 6 million obtained per sample. Total RNA was extracted from PBMCs with Trizol reagent, with at least 6 micrograms obtained per sample. The percentages of naive CD45RAhigh/CD27high T cells were determined by flow cytometry on a PBMC aliquot from every donor.

The sequence is built from TRBV20-1 and TRBJ2-7; confidence is insufficient to name the D gene. This clonotype was obtained from a man in his late teens or twenties in good health. The specimen sequenced was blood. The encoded CDR3 is CSAPSRPTYEQYF. The DNA sequence reads TGCAGTGCACCCTCCAGGCCGACCTACGAGCAGTACTTC.